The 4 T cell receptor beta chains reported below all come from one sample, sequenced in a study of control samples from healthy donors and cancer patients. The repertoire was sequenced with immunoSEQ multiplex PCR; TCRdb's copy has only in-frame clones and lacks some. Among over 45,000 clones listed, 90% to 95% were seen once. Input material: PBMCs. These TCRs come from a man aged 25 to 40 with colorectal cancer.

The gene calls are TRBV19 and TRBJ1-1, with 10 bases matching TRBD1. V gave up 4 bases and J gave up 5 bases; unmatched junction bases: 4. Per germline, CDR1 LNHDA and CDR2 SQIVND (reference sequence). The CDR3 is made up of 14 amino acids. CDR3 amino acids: CASSTGTGVTEAFF. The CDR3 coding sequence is TGTGCCAGTAGTACCGGGACAGGGGTAACTGAAGCTTTCTTT.

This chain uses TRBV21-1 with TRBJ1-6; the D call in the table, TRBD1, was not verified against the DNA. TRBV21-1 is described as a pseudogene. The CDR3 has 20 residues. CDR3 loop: CASSKLDRDRVKQHSSPLHF. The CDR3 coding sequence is TGTGCCAGCAGCAAACTCGACCGGGACAGGGTAAAGCAGCATAGTTCACCCCTCCACTTT.

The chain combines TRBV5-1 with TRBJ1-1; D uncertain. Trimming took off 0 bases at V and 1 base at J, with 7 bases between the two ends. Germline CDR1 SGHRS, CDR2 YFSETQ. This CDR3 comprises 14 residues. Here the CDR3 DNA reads TGCGCCAGCAGCTTGGATGGATGGAACACTGAAGCTTTCTTT. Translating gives CASSLDGWNTEAFF.

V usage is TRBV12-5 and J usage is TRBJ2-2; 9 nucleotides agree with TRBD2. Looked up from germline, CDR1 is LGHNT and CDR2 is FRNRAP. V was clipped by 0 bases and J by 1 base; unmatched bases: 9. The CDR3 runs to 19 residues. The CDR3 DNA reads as TGTGCTAGTGGTTTGGTAATCCGCGGGGGGGTACTGAACACCGGGGAGCTGTTTTTT. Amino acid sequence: CASGLVIRGGVLNTGELFF.